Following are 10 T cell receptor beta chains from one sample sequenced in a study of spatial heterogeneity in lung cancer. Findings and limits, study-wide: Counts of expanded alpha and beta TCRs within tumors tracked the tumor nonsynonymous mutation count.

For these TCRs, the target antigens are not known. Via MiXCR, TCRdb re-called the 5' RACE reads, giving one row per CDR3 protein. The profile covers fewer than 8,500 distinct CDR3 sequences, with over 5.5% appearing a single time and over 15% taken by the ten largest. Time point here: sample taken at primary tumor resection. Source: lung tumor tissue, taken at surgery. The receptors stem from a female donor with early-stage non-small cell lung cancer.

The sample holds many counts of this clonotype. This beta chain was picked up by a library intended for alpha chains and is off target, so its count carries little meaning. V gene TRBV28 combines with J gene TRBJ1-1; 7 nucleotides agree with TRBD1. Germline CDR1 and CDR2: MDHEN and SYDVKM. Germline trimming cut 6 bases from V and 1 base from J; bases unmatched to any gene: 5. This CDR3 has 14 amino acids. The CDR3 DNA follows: TGTGCCAGCAGAGATGCAGGGGGGAACACTGAAGCTTTCTTT. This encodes CASRDAGGNTEAFF. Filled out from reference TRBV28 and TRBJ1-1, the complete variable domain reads DVKVTQSSRYLVKRTGEKVFLECVQDMDHENMFWYRQDPGLGLRLIYFSYDVKMKEKGDIPEGYSVSREKKERFSLILESASTNQTSMYLCASRDAGGNTEAFFGQGTRLTVV.

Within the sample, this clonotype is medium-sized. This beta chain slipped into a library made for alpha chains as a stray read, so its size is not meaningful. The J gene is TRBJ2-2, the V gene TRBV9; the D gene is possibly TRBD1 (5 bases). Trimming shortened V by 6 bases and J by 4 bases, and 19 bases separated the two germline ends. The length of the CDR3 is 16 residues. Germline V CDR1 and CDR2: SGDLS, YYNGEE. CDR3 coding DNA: TGTGCCAGCAACACCCTTCAGGGCAGTGCCACCGGGGAGCTGTTTTTT. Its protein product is CASNTLQGSATGELFF.

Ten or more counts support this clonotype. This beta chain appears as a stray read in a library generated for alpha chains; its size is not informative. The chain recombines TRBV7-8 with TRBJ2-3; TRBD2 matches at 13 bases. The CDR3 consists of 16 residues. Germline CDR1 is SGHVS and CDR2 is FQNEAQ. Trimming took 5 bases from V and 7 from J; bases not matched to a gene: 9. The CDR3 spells CASSTGTSGIINTQYF. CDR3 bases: TGTGCCAGCAGCACCGGGACTAGCGGGATTATAAATACGCAGTATTTT.

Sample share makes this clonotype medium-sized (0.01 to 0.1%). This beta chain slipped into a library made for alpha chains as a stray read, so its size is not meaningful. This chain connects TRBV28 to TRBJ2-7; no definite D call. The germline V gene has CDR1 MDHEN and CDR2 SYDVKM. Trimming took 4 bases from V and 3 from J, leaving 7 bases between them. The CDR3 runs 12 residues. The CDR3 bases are TGTGCCAGCAGTTGGGGATACTACGAGCAGTACTTC. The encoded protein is CASSWGYYEQYF.

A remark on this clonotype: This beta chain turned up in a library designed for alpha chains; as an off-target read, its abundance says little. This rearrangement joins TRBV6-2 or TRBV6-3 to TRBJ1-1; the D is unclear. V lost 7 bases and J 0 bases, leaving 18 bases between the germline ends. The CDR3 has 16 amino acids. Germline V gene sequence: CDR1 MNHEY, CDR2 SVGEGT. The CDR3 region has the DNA TGTGCCAGCATCGCGATGGGTCCAAGAATGAACACTGAAGCTTTCTTT. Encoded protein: CASIAMGPRMNTEAFF.

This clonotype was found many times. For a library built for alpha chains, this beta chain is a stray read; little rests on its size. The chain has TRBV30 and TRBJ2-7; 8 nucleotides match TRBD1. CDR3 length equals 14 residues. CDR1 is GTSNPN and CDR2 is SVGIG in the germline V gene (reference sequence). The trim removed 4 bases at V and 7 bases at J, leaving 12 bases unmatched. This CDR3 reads CAWTPGRGLQEQYF. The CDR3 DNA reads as TGTGCCTGGACCCCCGGCAGGGGGCTTCAAGAGCAGTACTTC. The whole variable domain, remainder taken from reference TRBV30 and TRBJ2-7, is SQTIHQWPATLVQPVGSPLSLECTVEGTSNPNLYWYRQAAGRGLQLLFYSVGIGQISSEVPQNLSASRPQDRQFILSSKKLLLSDSGFYLCAWTPGRGLQEQYFGPGTRLTVT.

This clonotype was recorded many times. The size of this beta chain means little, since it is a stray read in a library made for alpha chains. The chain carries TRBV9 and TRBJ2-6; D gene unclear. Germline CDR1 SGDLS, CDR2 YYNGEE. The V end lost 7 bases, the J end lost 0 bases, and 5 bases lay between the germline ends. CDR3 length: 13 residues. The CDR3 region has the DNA TGTGCCAGCTCACCCTCTGGGGCCAACGTCCTGACTTTC. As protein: CASSPSGANVLTF.

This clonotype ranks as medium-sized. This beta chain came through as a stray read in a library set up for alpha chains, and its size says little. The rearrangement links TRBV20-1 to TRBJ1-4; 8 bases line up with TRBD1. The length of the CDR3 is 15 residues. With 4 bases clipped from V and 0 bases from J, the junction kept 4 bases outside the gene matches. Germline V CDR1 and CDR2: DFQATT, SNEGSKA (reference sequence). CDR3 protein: CSAMGQASTNEKLFF. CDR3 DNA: TGCAGTGCTATGGGACAGGCCTCAACTAATGAAAAACTGTTTTTT.

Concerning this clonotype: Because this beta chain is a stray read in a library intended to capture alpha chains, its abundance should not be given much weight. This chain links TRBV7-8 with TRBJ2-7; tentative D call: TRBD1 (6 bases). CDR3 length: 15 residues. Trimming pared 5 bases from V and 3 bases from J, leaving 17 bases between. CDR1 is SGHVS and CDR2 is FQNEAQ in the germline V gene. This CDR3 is CASSPRNRDNYEQYF. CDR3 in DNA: TGTGCCAGCAGCCCCCGGAATCGGGACAACTACGAGCAGTACTTC.

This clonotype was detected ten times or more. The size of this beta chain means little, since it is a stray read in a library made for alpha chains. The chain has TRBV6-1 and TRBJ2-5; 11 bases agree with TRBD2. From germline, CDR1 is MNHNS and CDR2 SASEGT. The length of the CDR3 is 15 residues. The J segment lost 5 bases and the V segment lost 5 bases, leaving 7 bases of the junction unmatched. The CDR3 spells CASSLTSGIRETQYF. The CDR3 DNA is TGTGCCAGCAGTTTGACTAGCGGGATTCGGGAGACCCAGTACTTC.